This note documents a single TCR beta chain sequence. What it recognizes is unknown. With 0 bases removed from V and 8 bases from J, the gap between germline ends came to 19 bases. The CDR3 has 17 residues. From germline, CDR1 is LNHNV and CDR2 YYDKDF (reference sequence). The sample is drawn from a study of T cell responses to AZD1222 COVID-19 vaccine. Using immunoSEQ multiplex PCR, the repertoire was profiled, and TCRdb retains in-frame clones only, with some absent. The table lists 65,000 to 80,000 clones, approximately 90% of them singletons. Study-level findings and limits: Per reports, nearly half of all spike-specific TCRs target regions that are unmutated in variants.

Sample: peripheral blood, taken on day 0 of AZD1222 vaccination. This TCR was sampled from an adult in good health. The chain joins TRBV15 to TRBJ1-4; TRBD1 is a possible D gene (5 bases). CDR3 bases: TGTGCCACCAGCAGAGATTTGGCGCCAGGGATAGGCGAAAAACTGTTTTTT. This sequence encodes CATSRDLAPGIGEKLFF.